The 25 T cell receptor beta chains given below trace back to one sample, sequenced in a study of cytomegalovirus exposure and HLA in healthy donors. The PCR ran on 60 Vbeta and 13 Jbeta primers. The assay was immunoSEQ multiplex PCR, and TCRdb's table has in-frame clones only and misses some. The sample gives approximately 140,000 clones, around 57% of which show up once; 1.8% is in the top ten. What was sequenced was PBMCs. The receptors derive from a male donor in good health and CMV-seronegative.

This sequence joins TRBV7-2 and TRBJ1-2, with D tentatively TRBD1 (6 bases). The CDR3 has 17 residues. Germline loops: CDR1 SGHTA, CDR2 FQGNSA. Trimming stripped 5 bases from V and 4 bases from J, with 23 bases between. The CDR3: CASSGELGHVVGYGYTF. DNA of the CDR3: TGTGCCAGCAGCGGGGAACTGGGACACGTCGTGGGCTATGGCTACACCTTC.

The chain combines TRBV7-9 with TRBJ2-1; D may be TRBD2 (6 bases). Trimming removed 1 base at V and 6 bases at J, with 7 bases between. Germline CDR1 reads SEHNR; CDR2 reads FQNEAQ (reference sequence). The CDR3 sequence is 13 residues long. DNA for the CDR3: TGTGCCAGCAGCTTAGTAGCGGTCAATGAGCAGTTCTTC. Protein product: CASSLVAVNEQFF.

The V call is TRBV9, the J call TRBJ2-3, with 10 nucleotides matching TRBD1. The CDR3 spans 15 residues. V lost 2 bases and J lost 5; bases outside the gene matches: 5. Germline loops: CDR1 SGDLS, CDR2 YYNGEE. In nucleotides, the CDR3 is TGTGCCAGCAGCGTGGGACAGGGGCTGGGAGATACGCAGTATTTT. Amino acids: CASSVGQGLGDTQYF.

The chain couples TRBV4-3 to TRBJ1-4; D possibly corresponds to TRBD1 (5 bases). Germline CDR1 LGHNA, CDR2 YSLEER. This CDR3 comprises 13 residues. Trimming stripped 2 bases from V and 7 bases from J, with 8 bases between. CDR3 sequence reads: CASSQLGGEKLFF. The DNA of the CDR3 is TGCGCCAGCAGCCAACTGGGGGGTGAAAAACTGTTTTTT.

The chain links TRBV9 to TRBJ1-1; 9 nucleotides line up with TRBD1. The CDR3 extends over 14 amino acids. V lost 3 bases to trimming and J lost 3 bases; unmatched junction nucleotides: 3. The germline V gene encodes CDR1 SGDLS and CDR2 YYNGEE. Here the CDR3 reads CASSGDRGDTEAFF. The CDR3 DNA reads TGTGCCAGCAGCGGAGACAGGGGGGACACTGAAGCTTTCTTT.

The chain employs TRBV2 and TRBJ2-2; 8 nucleotides line up with TRBD2. J was trimmed by 3 bases and V by 6 bases; bases with no gene match: 3. CDR1 is SNHLY, CDR2 FYNNEI, per germline. CDR3 length equals 14 residues. The CDR3 spells CASRFGRDTGELFF. CDR3 DNA sequence: TGTGCCAGCAGGTTCGGGAGGGACACCGGGGAGCTGTTTTTT.

The chain uses TRBV30 and TRBJ1-1; D remains unclear. Germline V CDR1 and CDR2: GTSNPN, SVGIG (reference sequence). The CDR3 loop spans 12 amino acids. With 3 bases removed from V and 2 bases from J, the gap between germline ends came to 7 bases. The CDR3 is CAWRQINTEAFF. The CDR3 DNA sequence: TGTGCCTGGAGGCAGATTAACACTGAAGCTTTCTTT.

The gene calls are TRBV7-6 and TRBJ2-1, with 10 bases identical to TRBD2. The CDR3 consists of 15 residues. Germline V gives CDR1 SGHVS, CDR2 FNYEAQ. Trimming cost V 5 bases and J 2 bases; bases outside gene matches: 3. Here the CDR3 DNA reads TGTGCCAGCAGCCCGAGCGGGGGGGCCTACAATGAGCAGTTCTTC. It yields the protein CASSPSGGAYNEQFF. Together with reference TRBV7-6 and TRBJ2-1, the CDR3 gives the full variable domain: GAGVSQSPRYKVTKRGQDVALRCDPISGHVSLYWYRQALGQGPEFLTYFNYEAQQDKSGLPNDRFSAERPEGSISTLTIQRTEQRDSAMYRCASSPSGGAYNEQFFGPGTRLTVL.

As DNA, the CDR3 is TGTGCCAGCAGTGCGCTACTTCAAGAGACCCAGTACTTC. It codes for CASSALLQETQYF. The chain carries TRBV2 and TRBJ2-5, with D unclear. CDR3 size: 13 residues. Germline V gene data show CDR1 as SNHLY and CDR2 as FYNNEI. With 4 bases removed from V and 2 bases from J, the gap between germline ends came to 8 bases.

The chain combines TRBV2 with TRBJ2-2; D is possibly TRBD2 (6 bases). This CDR3 region has 14 residues. Between the trimmed V and J ends, which lost 8 bases and 1 base, there was a span of 11 bases. Germline assignment: CDR1 SNHLY and CDR2 FYNNEI. The CDR3 bases are TGTGCCAGCCAGGGACTTTTGAACACCGGGGAGCTGTTTTTT. Protein: CASQGLLNTGELFF.

The chain employs TRBV7-3 and TRBJ2-1; possibly TRBD2 for D (7 bases). The V and J ends lost 5 bases and 9 bases respectively, with 17 bases between them. Germline CDR1 SGHTA, CDR2 FQGTGA. This CDR3 region has 14 residues. The CDR3 protein is CASSPVGGAVEQFF. The DNA for the CDR3 is TGTGCCAGCAGCCCCGTGGGGGGGGCCGTTGAGCAGTTCTTC.

The V and J genes are TRBV30 and TRBJ1-6; the match to TRBD1 covers 8 bases. Looked up from germline, CDR1 is GTSNPN and CDR2 is SVGIG (reference sequence). The J segment lost 9 bases and the V segment lost 8 bases, leaving 6 bases of the junction unmatched. The length of the CDR3 is 12 residues. The CDR3 nucleotides read TGTGCCGCCGGGACAGGTATTTCACCCCTCCACTTT. This translates into CAAGTGISPLHF.

The chain has TRBV2 and TRBJ1-1; tentatively, D is TRBD1 (6 bases). Trimming pared 6 bases from V and 1 base from J, leaving 9 bases between. The V gene's germline CDR1 is SNHLY and CDR2 FYNNEI. The CDR3 is made up of 13 amino acids. The CDR3 loop is CASRRGPNTEAFF. The DNA for the CDR3 is TGTGCCAGCAGGCGGGGGCCGAACACTGAAGCTTTCTTT.

The CDR3 protein is CASSPNGGAAGEQYF. The CDR3 DNA follows: TGTGCCAGCAGCCCCAACGGGGGGGCCGCAGGAGAGCAGTACTTC. The chain joins TRBV13 to TRBJ2-7; TRBD2 agrees at 8 bases. With V trimmed by 5 bases and J by 7 bases, 13 bases remained unmatched. Germline loops: CDR1 PRHDT, CDR2 FYEKMQ (reference sequence). CDR3 length equals 15 residues.

CDR3 DNA sequence: TGCGCCAGCAGCTTGGCAGCGTCGGGCGGGGAGCTGTTTTTT. Its translation is CASSLAASGGELFF. This chain uses TRBV5-1 with TRBJ2-2; D is unclear. V was clipped by 0 bases and J by 7 bases, with 10 bases between them. There are 14 residues in the CDR3. Germline V gives CDR1 SGHRS, CDR2 YFSETQ.

The chain carries TRBV7-9 and TRBJ1-2; D is undetermined. Germline V lookup: CDR1 SEHNR, CDR2 FQNEAQ (reference sequence). Trimming removed 1 base from V and 3 bases from J, with 6 bases in between. This CDR3 region has 13 residues. This CDR3 reads CASSLEQDYGYTF. The DNA for the CDR3 is TGTGCCAGCAGCTTAGAACAAGACTATGGCTACACCTTC.

The rearrangement joins TRBV4-1 to TRBJ1-2, with 8 bases matching TRBD1. CDR1 is MGHRA and CDR2 is YSYEKL in the germline V gene. The CDR3 covers 15 residues. The trim removed 2 bases at V and 7 bases at J, leaving 9 bases unmatched. CDR3 nucleotides: TGCGCCAGCAGCCAACTGACAGGGGTGATCGGTGGCTACACCTTC. Translated: CASSQLTGVIGGYTF.

The chain recombines TRBV9 with TRBJ1-2, with D possibly TRBD1 on 6 matching bases. V was pared by 4 bases and J by 8 bases, with 15 bases between. This CDR3 has 13 residues. CDR1 is SGDLS, CDR2 YYNGEE, per germline. For the CDR3, the DNA is TGTGCCAGCAGCCCCCTGGGAGGGGGGGGCTACACCTTC. This codes for CASSPLGGGGYTF.

The rearrangement joins TRBV6-5 to TRBJ2-2; the D gene is possibly TRBD2 (5 bases). The V end was cut by 8 bases, the J end by 3 bases, with 13 bases between. CDR1 and CDR2 from the germline V gene are MNHEY and SVGAGI. The CDR3 is 14 amino acids. The CDR3 loop is CASCPTSYTGELFF. CDR3 nucleotide sequence: TGTGCCAGCTGCCCCACTAGTTACACCGGGGAGCTGTTTTTT.

V gene TRBV11-2 combines with J gene TRBJ2-3, with 7 bases lining up with TRBD1. This CDR3 contains 14 residues. Per the germline V gene, CDR1 is SGHAT and CDR2 is FQNNGV. V lost 5 bases and J lost 4; bases outside the gene matches: 6. CDR3 in DNA: TGTGCCAGCAGCATCCTTGACAGGGCAGATACGCAGTATTTT. It encodes CASSILDRADTQYF. The full variable domain, with the rest looked up from reference TRBV11-2 and TRBJ2-3, is EAGVAQSPRYKIIEKRQSVAFWCNPISGHATLYWYQQILGQGPKLLIQFQNNGVVDDSQLPKDRFSAERLKGVDSTLKIQPAKLEDSAVYLCASSILDRADTQYFGPGTRLTVL.

This chain links TRBV19 with TRBJ2-3; 8 bases fit TRBD1. Germline V gives CDR1 LNHDA, CDR2 SQIVND (reference sequence). There are 15 residues in the CDR3. J gave up 3 bases and V 7 bases, and 9 bases lay outside the gene matches. The CDR3 DNA follows: TGTGCCAGTACCCCAGGGGGCCTCGTAACAGATACGCAGTATTTT. It is translated as CASTPGGLVTDTQYF.

The gene calls are TRBV5-1 and TRBJ2-3; 7 positions agree with TRBD1. Germline assignment: CDR1 SGHRS and CDR2 YFSETQ. The ends lost 6 bases at V and 4 bases at J; junction bases unmatched: 11. The CDR3 has 15 residues. The CDR3 sequence: CASTLGSGGPDTQYF. The CDR3 DNA follows: TGCGCCAGCACGCTTGGGTCAGGGGGACCAGATACGCAGTATTTT.

This chain uses TRBV6-1 with TRBJ2-5; 11 bases match TRBD1. TRBJ2-7 matches the DNA end more closely, so the J call is doubtful. Germline assignment: CDR1 MNHNS and CDR2 SASEGT. This CDR3 comprises 15 residues. In nucleotides, the CDR3 is TGTGCCAGCAGTAAGGGACAGGGGGTCGGCTACGAGCAGTACTTC. Its translation: CASSKGQGVGYEQYF.

This chain uses TRBV11-2 with TRBJ2-1; D perhaps matches TRBD1 (6 bases). V was trimmed by 5 bases and J by 0 bases, leaving 14 bases between them. CDR1 SGHAT and CDR2 FQNNGV come from the germline V gene. CDR3 length: 16 residues. The CDR3 coding sequence is TGTGCCAGCAGCCTCGGGACACCCTACTCCTACAATGAGCAGTTCTTC. It encodes CASSLGTPYSYNEQFF.

This chain joins TRBV7-8 and TRBJ2-7; 9 positions match TRBD2. This CDR3 region has 15 residues. Germline loops: CDR1 SGHVS, CDR2 FQNEAQ. V gave up 5 bases and J gave up 4 bases; unmatched junction bases: 9. The CDR3 DNA sequence: TGTGCCAGCAGCCTAAAATACGGACTAGCGTACGAGCAGTACTTC. Protein: CASSLKYGLAYEQYF.